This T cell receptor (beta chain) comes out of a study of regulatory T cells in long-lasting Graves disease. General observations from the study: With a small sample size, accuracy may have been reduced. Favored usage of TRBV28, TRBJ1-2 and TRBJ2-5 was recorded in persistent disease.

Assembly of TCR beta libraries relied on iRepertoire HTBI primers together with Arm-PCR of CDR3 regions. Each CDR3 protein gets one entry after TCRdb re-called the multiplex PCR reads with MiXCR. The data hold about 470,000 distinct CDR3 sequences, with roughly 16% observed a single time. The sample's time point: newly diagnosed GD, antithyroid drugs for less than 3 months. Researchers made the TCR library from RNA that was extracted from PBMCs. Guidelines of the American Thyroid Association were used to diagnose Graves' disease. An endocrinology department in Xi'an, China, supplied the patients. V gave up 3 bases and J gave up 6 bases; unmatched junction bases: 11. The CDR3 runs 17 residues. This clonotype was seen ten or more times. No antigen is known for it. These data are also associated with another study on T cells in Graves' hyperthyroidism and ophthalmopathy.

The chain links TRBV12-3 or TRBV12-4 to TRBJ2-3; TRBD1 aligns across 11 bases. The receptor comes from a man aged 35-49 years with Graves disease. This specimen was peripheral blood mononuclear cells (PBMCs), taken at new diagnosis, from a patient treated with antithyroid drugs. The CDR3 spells CASSFGTGGIGIDTQYF. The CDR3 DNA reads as TGTGCCAGCAGTTTTGGGACAGGGGGGATCGGAATCGATACGCAGTATTTT.